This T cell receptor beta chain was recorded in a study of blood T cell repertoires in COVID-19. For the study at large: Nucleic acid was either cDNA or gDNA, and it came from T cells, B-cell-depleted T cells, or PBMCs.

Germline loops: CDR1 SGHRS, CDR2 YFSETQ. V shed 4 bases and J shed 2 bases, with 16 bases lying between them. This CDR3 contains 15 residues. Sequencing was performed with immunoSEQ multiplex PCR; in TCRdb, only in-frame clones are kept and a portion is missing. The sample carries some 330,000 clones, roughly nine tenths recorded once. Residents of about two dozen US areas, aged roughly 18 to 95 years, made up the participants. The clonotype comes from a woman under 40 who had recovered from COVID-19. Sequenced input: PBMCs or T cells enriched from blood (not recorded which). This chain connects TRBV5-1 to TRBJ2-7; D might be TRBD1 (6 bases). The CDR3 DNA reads TGCGCCAGCAGCCTAACGTTAGGGGGAGCCTACGAGCAGTACTTC. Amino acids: CASSLTLGGAYEQYF.